The present TCR beta chain was sequenced within a study of T cells after yellow fever vaccination. For this clonotype: The antigen is undetermined.

General study results and limits: The CD4 and CD8 compartments had a small share of their clonotypes in common. Re-detected after boosting: most primary clones, 96% of CD4 and around 86% of CD8. FACS-sorted repertoires could contain abundant clonotypes contaminating from the bulk population.

Germline V lookup: CDR1 SGHTA, CDR2 FQGNSA. The CDR3 contains 12 residues. V shed 3 bases and J shed 7 bases, with 7 bases lying between them. They built TCR cDNA with 5'RACE template switching, a step that put in a universal primer site and UMIs. Each CDR3 protein gets one entry after TCRdb re-called the 5' RACE reads with MiXCR. The profile shows 150,000 or so distinct CDR3 sequences, approximately 6.8% of them singletons. The clonotype was recovered from a man aged 18 to 29 who received the YFV17D yellow fever vaccine. The sample in question was CD4+ T cells sorted from PBMCs, obtained around 5 days after the first yellow fever vaccination. The V call is TRBV7-2, the J call TRBJ2-1; no definite D call. DNA of the CDR3: TGTGCCAGCAGCTTGCGGTGGAATGAGCAGTTCTTC. Translating it yields CASSLRWNEQFF.